A single sample gave rise to the 25 T cell receptor beta chains below, sequenced in a study of metastatic and nonmetastatic thyroid tumors. TCRdb re-clonotyped the PCR reads through MiXCR. Altogether 20,000 to 25,000 clones are present, roughly 29% being singletons, with the ten largest covering roughly 15%. Each patient came to thyroid surgery without any prior treatment (of any kind). What was sequenced was blood. Every receptor here comes from a female donor with papillary thyroid cancer or a benign thyroid nodule (not recorded which). Some clones in this sample may be carry-over from other donors' samples.

This clone showed up just a few times. V is TRBV6-6 and J is TRBJ1-1; D is unclear. Trimming shortened V by 0 bases and J by 4 bases, and 9 bases separated the two germline ends. This CDR3 is 14 amino acids long. Germline CDR1 and CDR2: MNHNY and SVGAGI (reference sequence). This chain's CDR3 is CASSYSATGTEAFF. In nucleotides, the CDR3 is TGTGCCAGCAGTTACTCGGCCACGGGCACTGAAGCTTTCTTT.

The chain combines TRBV6-2 or TRBV6-3 with TRBJ2-5; TRBD2 aligns across 12 bases. V shed 2 bases and J 5 bases; nucleotides not matched to a gene: 3. CDR1 is MNHEY and CDR2 is SVGEGT in the germline V gene. The CDR3 contains 15 residues. CDR3 nucleotides: TGTGCCAGCAGTTACGGTGGACTAGCGGGGGAGACCCAGTACTTC. Amino acids: CASSYGGLAGETQYF.

The gene calls are TRBV6-1 and TRBJ1-6; possible D gene TRBD1, 5 bases. Trimming shortened V by 5 bases and J by 3 bases, and 11 bases separated the two germline ends. The CDR3 totals 15 residues. Germline CDR1 reads MNHNS; CDR2 reads SASEGT. The CDR3 DNA reads as TGTGCCAGCAGTTCCGCAGGGAACTATAATTCACCCCTCCACTTT. Translation gives CASSSAGNYNSPLHF.

The V gene is TRBV29-1, the J gene TRBJ2-4; possible D gene TRBD2, 6 bases. Germline values: CDR1 SQVTM, CDR2 ANQGSEA. The CDR3 is made up of 12 amino acids. V lost 7 bases and J lost 4, with 11 bases in between. CDR3 sequence (DNA): TGCAGCGGGAGGGACGGTAAAAACATTCAGTACTTC. It encodes CSGRDGKNIQYF.

In its sample, this clone is medium-sized. The chain recombines TRBV2 with TRBJ2-7; D possibly uses TRBD1 or TRBD2 (6 bases each). CDR1 is SNHLY, CDR2 FYNNEI, per germline. V was shortened by 7 bases and J by 6 bases, with 19 bases between the two germline ends. CDR3 size: 14 residues. CDR3 amino acids: CASIGGTHRGEQYF. The DNA for the CDR3 is TGTGCCAGCATAGGGGGGACCCATCGGGGCGAGCAGTACTTC.

This clone was observed many times. The V and J genes are TRBV2 and TRBJ2-4; D is ambiguous. The CDR3 has 11 amino acids. Germline loops: CDR1 SNHLY, CDR2 FYNNEI. V was pared by 1 base and J by 10 bases, with 5 bases between. In DNA, the CDR3 is TGTGCCAGCAGTGAAGGGATAATTCAGTACTTC. This sequence encodes CASSEGIIQYF.

The chain has TRBV4-1 and TRBJ1-5; 10 bases are shared with TRBD1. V shed 1 base and J 6 bases; nucleotides not matched to a gene: 3. There are 15 residues in the CDR3. Germline lookup yields CDR1 MGHRA and CDR2 YSYEKL. CDR3 bases: TGCGCCAGCAGCCAAGGACAGGGGGCTAGTCAGCCCCAGCATTTT. This encodes CASSQGQGASQPQHF.

This clone has a count of ten or more. The rearrangement uses TRBV6-2 or TRBV6-3 and TRBJ1-1; D gene unclear. V was cut by 6 bases and J by 6 bases, with 17 bases left in between. CDR3 length: 14 amino acids. Germline CDR1 MNHEY, CDR2 SVGEGT. This CDR3 reads CASRPIQEIAEAFF. DNA of the CDR3: TGTGCCAGCAGGCCAATCCAGGAAATCGCTGAAGCTTTCTTT.

This clone occurred a few times. The chain links TRBV6-4 to TRBJ2-1; 9 nucleotides match TRBD1. Germline values: CDR1 MRHNA, CDR2 SNTAGT. The V segment lost 6 bases and the J segment 10 bases; nucleotides outside the gene matches: 7. The CDR3 covers 13 residues. CDR3 sequence reads: CASRGDRVQEQFF. CDR3 sequence (DNA): TGTGCCAGCAGGGGGGACAGGGTACAGGAGCAGTTCTTC.

With respect to this clone: Since a much larger clone is just one base distant, this may be a read error. V gene TRBV20-1 combines with J gene TRBJ2-5, with 7 bases lining up with TRBD1. Trimming cost V 5 bases and J 5 bases; bases outside gene matches: 11. The germline gives CDR1 DFQATT, CDR2 SNEGSKA (reference sequence). This CDR3 region has 14 residues. Here the CDR3 reads CSADTGDGLETQYF. CDR3 nucleotides: TGCAGTGCTGATACAGGGGACGGGTTGGAGACCCAGTACTTC.

This clone has at least ten counts. V gene TRBV3-1 combines with J gene TRBJ2-1; the match to TRBD2 covers 11 bases. This CDR3 region has 16 residues. V was clipped by 4 bases and J by 4 bases; unmatched bases: 6. The germline CDR1 and CDR2 sequences are LGHDT and YNNKEL (reference sequence). The chain's CDR3 is CASSLHLAGGYNEQFF. CDR3 nucleotide sequence: TGTGCCAGCAGCCTACACCTAGCGGGGGGTTACAATGAGCAGTTCTTC.

By frequency in the sample, this clone is medium-sized. This chain joins TRBV30 and TRBJ2-7, with TRBD2 matching over 8 bases. The CDR3 length is 13 residues. V lost 2 bases, J lost 5 bases, and 5 bases stayed unmatched. Germline V lookup: CDR1 GTSNPN, CDR2 SVGIG (reference sequence). This CDR3 reads CAWSLGTSNEQYF. In DNA form, the CDR3 reads TGTGCCTGGAGTCTCGGGACTAGTAACGAGCAGTACTTC.

The chain joins TRBV6-1 to TRBJ1-1; 11 positions agree with TRBD1. The ends lost 5 bases at V and 6 bases at J; junction bases unmatched: 2. From germline, CDR1 is MNHNS and CDR2 SASEGT. This CDR3 has 13 residues. The CDR3 region has the DNA TGTGCCAGCAGTCGGGGACAGGGGGCTGAAGCTTTCTTT. This translates into CASSRGQGAEAFF.

This clone was counted many times. CDR3 residues: CASSLDGARGNEQFF. The CDR3 DNA follows: TGTGCCAGCAGCTTAGACGGGGCCAGGGGCAATGAGCAGTTCTTC. The chain combines TRBV11-3 with TRBJ2-1; possibly TRBD1 for D (6 bases). The CDR3 is 15 amino acids. With 0 bases removed from V and 6 bases from J, the gap between germline ends came to 12 bases. CDR1 and CDR2 (germline): SGHNT, YENEEA.

This clone was seen a few times. The germline gene is not matched at one end of the junction; a read error may be the cause. CDR3: CASGDTYEKYF. The CDR3 DNA is TGTGCCAGCGGGGACACCTACGAGAAGTACTTC. The J gene is TRBJ2-7, the V gene TRBV7-9, with a possible D match to TRBD1 (6 bases). Germline loops: CDR1 SEHNR, CDR2 FQNEAQ (reference sequence). The CDR3 loop spans 11 amino acids.

There are many counts of this clone. V and J are TRBV9 and TRBJ1-5; TRBD1 matches at 9 bases. The CDR3 loop spans 13 amino acids. Germline values: CDR1 SGDLS, CDR2 YYNGEE. Trimming took 3 bases from V and 9 from J; bases not matched to a gene: 4. The CDR3 region has the DNA TGTGCCAGCAGCGCGGGACAGGGCTTGCCCCAGCATTTT. Protein product: CASSAGQGLPQHF.

The chain recombines TRBV30 with TRBJ2-3, with no clear D. Trimming shortened V by 2 bases and J by 9 bases, and 9 bases separated the two germline ends. Germline values: CDR1 GTSNPN, CDR2 SVGIG (reference sequence). This CDR3 contains 11 residues. Here the CDR3 DNA reads TGTGCCTGGAGTCGCCCTGGGACGCAGTATTTT. Its protein product is CAWSRPGTQYF.

The rearrangement joins TRBV28 to TRBJ2-2; D is undetermined. V was pared by 3 bases and J by 7 bases, with 9 bases between. The CDR3 loop spans 13 amino acids. Germline assignment: CDR1 MDHEN and CDR2 SYDVKM. CDR3 nucleotide sequence: TGTGCCAGCAGTTTCCCCCCTGGCGGGGAGCTGTTTTTT. It is translated as CASSFPPGGELFF.

The chain is built from TRBV27 and TRBJ1-2, with D perhaps TRBD1 (5 bases). The V gene lost 5 bases and the J gene lost 6 bases, with 22 bases spanning the gap. Germline V gene lookup returns CDR1 MNHEY and CDR2 SMNVEV (reference sequence). The CDR3 spans 16 residues. CDR3 loop: CASSPQTAAIGNGYTF. The CDR3 coding sequence is TGTGCCAGCAGTCCCCAGACAGCGGCGATCGGAAATGGCTACACCTTC.

This chain links TRBV20-1 with TRBJ1-6, with 7 positions matching TRBD1. The CDR3 length is 15 residues. Unmatched junction bases numbered 9, after V lost 0 bases and J lost 10 bases. From germline, CDR1 is DFQATT and CDR2 SNEGSKA (reference sequence). CDR3 sequence (DNA): TGCAGTGCTAGAGATCAGGGGGGGACTGGGTCACCCCTCCACTTT. This sequence encodes CSARDQGGTGSPLHF.

This clone was seen a few times. Just one base apart from a much larger clone, this may be a read error. Additional DNA sequences in this sample encode the identical CDR3. The chain carries TRBV9 and TRBJ1-1; no definite D call. The CDR3 length is 14 residues. V was trimmed by 4 bases and J by 8 bases, leaving 18 bases between them. Germline CDR1 SGDLS, CDR2 YYNGEE. This CDR3 is CASSHSSDSLEAFF. As DNA, the CDR3 is TGTGCCAGCAGCCATTCCTCAGACTCTTTAGAAGCTTTCTTT.

J is TRBJ2-2 and V is TRBV5-1; 7 positions match TRBD1. Trimming removed 4 bases from V and 6 bases from J; junction bases left unmatched: 6. CDR1 is SGHRS and CDR2 is YFSETQ in the germline V gene. The length of the CDR3 is 14 residues. The CDR3 reads CASSGWTGSGELFF. CDR3 sequence (DNA): TGCGCCAGCAGCGGGTGGACAGGCTCCGGGGAGCTGTTTTTT.

The rearrangement joins TRBV5-1 to TRBJ1-2; 9 bases match TRBD1. This CDR3 region has 14 residues. With 0 bases clipped from V and 8 bases from J, the junction kept 5 bases outside the gene matches. CDR1 and CDR2 from the germline V gene are SGHRS and YFSETQ. The CDR3 spells CASSLAQGAEGYTF. The CDR3 nucleotides read TGCGCCAGCAGCTTGGCACAGGGGGCGGAAGGCTACACCTTC.

The chain couples TRBV28 to TRBJ1-3, with D uncertain. There are 14 residues in the CDR3. V lost 3 bases to trimming and J lost 1 base, with 7 bases between them. Germline CDR1 reads MDHEN; CDR2 reads SYDVKM. The CDR3 loop reads CASSLSGSGNTIYF. The CDR3 DNA follows: TGTGCCAGCAGTTTGTCTGGATCTGGAAACACCATATATTTT.

This clone rates as medium-sized. The CDR3: CASSLDRSGNTIYF. The CDR3 DNA follows: TGTGCCAGCAGCTTAGACAGGTCTGGAAACACCATATATTTT. V and J are TRBV7-2 and TRBJ1-3; D might be TRBD1 (5 bases). Germline lookup yields CDR1 SGHTA and CDR2 FQGNSA. The CDR3 has 14 residues. V lost 1 base, J lost 1 base, and 5 bases lay in between.